This T cell receptor beta chain came from a study of T cell repertoires in cytomegalovirus infection. General observations from the study: Cumulative frequency of public TCR beta families picked out carriers of CMV plus the relevant HLA.

This clonotype was seen only a few times. Its antigen is unknown. The CDR3 spans 16 residues. CDR1 is SGHRS and CDR2 is YFSETQ in the germline V gene. Trimming at V came to 4 bases and at J to 0 bases, leaving 5 bases not matched to a gene. TCRdb redid the calling of the reads with MiXCR, one entry per CDR3 protein. This sample has 150,000 to 180,000 distinct CDR3 sequences; about a quarter occur once, and the top ten carry approximately 11%. This sequence originates from a human donor in good health (CMV status not recorded). Some clones in this sample may be carry-over from other donors' samples. The chain joins TRBV5-1 to TRBJ2-2, with 8 bases lining up with TRBD2. The sequencing sample was made of PBMCs. CDR3: CASSVTSGPNTGELFF. CDR3 bases: TGCGCCAGCAGCGTTACTAGCGGACCGAACACCGGGGAGCTGTTTTTT.